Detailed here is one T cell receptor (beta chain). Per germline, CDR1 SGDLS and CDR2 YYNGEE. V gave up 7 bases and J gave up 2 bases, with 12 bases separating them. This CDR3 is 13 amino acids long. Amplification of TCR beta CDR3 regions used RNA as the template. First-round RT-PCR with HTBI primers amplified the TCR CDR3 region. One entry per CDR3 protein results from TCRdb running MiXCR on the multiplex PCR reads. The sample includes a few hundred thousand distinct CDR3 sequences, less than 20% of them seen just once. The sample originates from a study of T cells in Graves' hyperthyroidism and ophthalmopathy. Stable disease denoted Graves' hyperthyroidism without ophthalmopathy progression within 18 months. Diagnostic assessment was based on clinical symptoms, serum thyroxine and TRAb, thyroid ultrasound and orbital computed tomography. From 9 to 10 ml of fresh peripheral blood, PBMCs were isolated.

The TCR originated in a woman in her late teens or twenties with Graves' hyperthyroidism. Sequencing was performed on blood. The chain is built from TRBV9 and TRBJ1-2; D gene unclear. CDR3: CASLAEGNYGYTF. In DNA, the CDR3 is TGTGCCAGCCTGGCTGAAGGGAACTATGGCTACACCTTC. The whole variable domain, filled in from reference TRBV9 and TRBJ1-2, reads DSGVTQTPKHLITATGQRVTLRCSPRSGDLSVYWYQQSLDQGLQFLIQYYNGEERAKGNILERFSAQQFPDLHSELNLSSLELGDSALYFCASLAEGNYGYTFGSGTRLTVV.